The 4 T cell receptor beta chains given below trace back to one sample, sequenced in a study of control samples from healthy donors and cancer patients. Sequencing was performed with immunoSEQ multiplex PCR; in TCRdb, only in-frame clones are kept and a portion is missing. The table records over 150,000 clones, around nine tenths of them present only once. The specimen sequenced was blood. The receptors were sampled from a man aged 25 to 40 in good health.

V and J are TRBV6-1 and TRBJ2-5; D might be TRBD1 or TRBD2, each matching 6 bases. The CDR3 loop spans 14 amino acids. CDR1 and CDR2 from the germline V gene are MNHNS and SASEGT. Trimming left V 2 bases short and J 5 bases short, with 12 bases between. The CDR3 DNA reads as TGTGCCAGCAGTGAATGGGGGGCCCAGGAGACCCAGTACTTC. This translates into CASSEWGAQETQYF.

The chain has TRBV11-2 and TRBJ2-3; D call uncertain. V was clipped by 5 bases and J by 4 bases, with 7 bases between them. CDR3 length equals 12 residues. Germline V gene data show CDR1 as SGHAT and CDR2 as FQNNGV. CDR3 sequence: CASSPNADTQYF. The CDR3 DNA follows: TGTGCCAGCAGCCCAAACGCAGATACGCAGTATTTT.

V and J are TRBV21-1 and TRBJ1-4; whether TRBD1, the table's D call, matches the DNA was not checked. TRBV21-1 is recorded as a pseudogene. There are 18 residues in the CDR3. CDR3 nucleotide sequence: TGTGCCAGCAGGCAGCGACGACAGGTTTGCCCAACTAATGAAAAACTGTTTTTT. Amino acids: CASRQRRQVCPTNEKLFF.

V usage is TRBV5-4 and J usage is TRBJ1-6, with D hard to call. Germline CDR1 is SGHNT and CDR2 is YYREEE (reference sequence). CDR3 length equals 12 residues. Trimming took 4 bases from V and 9 from J, leaving 8 bases between them. The CDR3 bases are TGTGCCAGCAGCGGCGGTGGTTCACCCCTCCACTTT. It codes for CASSGGGSPLHF. Supplemented by reference TRBV5-4 and TRBJ1-6, the full variable domain reads ETGVTQSPTHLIKTRGQQVTLRCSSQSGHNTVSWYQQALGQGPQFIFQYYREEENGRGNFPPRFSGLQFPNYSSELNVNALELDDSALYLCASSGGGSPLHFGNGTRLTVT.